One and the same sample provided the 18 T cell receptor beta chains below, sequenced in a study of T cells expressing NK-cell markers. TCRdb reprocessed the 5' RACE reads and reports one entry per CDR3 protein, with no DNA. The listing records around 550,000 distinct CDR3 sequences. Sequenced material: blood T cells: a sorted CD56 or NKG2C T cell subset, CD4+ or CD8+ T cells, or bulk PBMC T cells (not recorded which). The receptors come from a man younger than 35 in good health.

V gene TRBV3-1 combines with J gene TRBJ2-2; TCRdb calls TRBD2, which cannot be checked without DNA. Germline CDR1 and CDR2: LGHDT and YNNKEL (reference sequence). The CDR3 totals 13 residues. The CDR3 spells CASGRTRSGELFF.

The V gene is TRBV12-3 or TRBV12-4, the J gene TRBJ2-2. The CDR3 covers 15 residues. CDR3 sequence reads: CASSLTLAGTGELFF.

CDR3 region: CASLRTSTTDTQYF. V and J are TRBV18 and TRBJ2-3; the TCRdb call, TRBD2, lacks DNA for checking. The CDR3 runs to 14 residues. Germline assignment: CDR1 KGHSH and CDR2 LQKENI.

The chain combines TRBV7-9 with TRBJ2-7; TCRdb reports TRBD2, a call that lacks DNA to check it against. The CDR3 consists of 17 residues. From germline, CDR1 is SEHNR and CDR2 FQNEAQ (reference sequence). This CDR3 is CASRKTLAGEGRGEQYF.

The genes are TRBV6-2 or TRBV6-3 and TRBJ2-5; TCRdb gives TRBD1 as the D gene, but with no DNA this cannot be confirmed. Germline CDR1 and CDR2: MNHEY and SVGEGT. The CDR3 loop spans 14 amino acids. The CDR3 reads CASTDPGPGETQYF.

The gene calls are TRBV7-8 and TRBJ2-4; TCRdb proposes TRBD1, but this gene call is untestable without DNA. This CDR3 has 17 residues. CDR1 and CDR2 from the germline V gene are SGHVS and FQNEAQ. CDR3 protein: CASSLARDRMTKNIQYF.

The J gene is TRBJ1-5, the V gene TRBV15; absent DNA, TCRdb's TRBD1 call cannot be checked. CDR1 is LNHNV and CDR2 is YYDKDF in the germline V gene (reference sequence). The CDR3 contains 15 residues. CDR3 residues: CATSREGVSNQPQHF.

This CDR3 reads CASRTGQGNTGELFF. The chain links TRBV6-1 to TRBJ2-2; TCRdb's D gene call, TRBD1, goes unchecked for lack of DNA. Germline CDR1 MNHNS, CDR2 SASEGT. CDR3 length: 15 amino acids.

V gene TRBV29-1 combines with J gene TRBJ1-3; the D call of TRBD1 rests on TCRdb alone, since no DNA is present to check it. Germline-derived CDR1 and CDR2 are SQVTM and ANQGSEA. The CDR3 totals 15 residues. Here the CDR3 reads CSVGLFGTGQNTIYF. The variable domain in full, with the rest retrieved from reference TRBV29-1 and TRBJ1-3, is SAVISQKPSRDICQRGTSLTIQCQVDSQVTMMFWYRQQPGQSLTLIATANQGSEATYESGFVIDKFPISRPNLTFSTLTVSNMSPEDSSIYLCSVGLFGTGQNTIYFGEGSWLTVV.

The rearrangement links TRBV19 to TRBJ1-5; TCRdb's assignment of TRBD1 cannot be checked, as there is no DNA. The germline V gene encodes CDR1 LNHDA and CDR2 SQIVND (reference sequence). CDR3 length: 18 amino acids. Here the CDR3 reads CASTAGTGADYSNQPQHF.

CDR3 loop: CASSLGIWQKNIQYF. This chain connects TRBV6-1 to TRBJ2-4. In germline, CDR1 is MNHNS, CDR2 SASEGT. The CDR3 runs to 15 residues.

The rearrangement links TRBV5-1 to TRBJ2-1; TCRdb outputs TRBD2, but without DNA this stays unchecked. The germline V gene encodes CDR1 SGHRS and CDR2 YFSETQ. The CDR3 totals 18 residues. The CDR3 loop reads CASSPLQRAVLAYNEQFF.

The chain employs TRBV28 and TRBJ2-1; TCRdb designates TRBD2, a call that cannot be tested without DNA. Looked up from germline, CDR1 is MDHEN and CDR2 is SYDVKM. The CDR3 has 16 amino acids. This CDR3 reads CASSLWGLAAYNEQFF.

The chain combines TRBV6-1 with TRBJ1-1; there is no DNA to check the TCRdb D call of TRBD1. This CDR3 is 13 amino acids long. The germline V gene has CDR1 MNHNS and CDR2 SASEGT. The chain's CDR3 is CASSEFLPDEAFF.

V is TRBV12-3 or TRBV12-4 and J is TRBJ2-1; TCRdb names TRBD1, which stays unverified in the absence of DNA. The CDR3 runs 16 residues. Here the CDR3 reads CASRGQGARTYNEQFF.

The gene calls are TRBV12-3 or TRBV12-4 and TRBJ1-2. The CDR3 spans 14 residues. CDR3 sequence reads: CASSVDGQNYGYTF.

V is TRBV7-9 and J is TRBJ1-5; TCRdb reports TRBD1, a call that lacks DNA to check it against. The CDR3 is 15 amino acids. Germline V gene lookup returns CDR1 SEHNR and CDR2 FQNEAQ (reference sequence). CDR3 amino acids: CASSPPGMPYSAQHF.

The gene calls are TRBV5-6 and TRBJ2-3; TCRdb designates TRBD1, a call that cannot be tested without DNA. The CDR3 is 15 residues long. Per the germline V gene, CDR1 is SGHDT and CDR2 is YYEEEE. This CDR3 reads CASSLPGQGPDTQYF.